The 21 T cell receptor beta chains in this list originate from one sample, sequenced in a study of blood T cell repertoires in COVID-19. The data were produced by immunoSEQ multiplex PCR, yet TCRdb's version contains in-frame clones alone and is incomplete. The table has around 190,000 clones, about four fifths seen once. Sequences were obtained from peripheral blood. The receptors here all came from a human donor in a cohort sampled during active COVID-19.

The chain uses TRBV30 and TRBJ1-5; 8 bases fit TRBD1. This CDR3 contains 14 residues. Germline CDR1 is GTSNPN and CDR2 is SVGIG (reference sequence). Trimming took 8 bases from V and 4 from J; bases not matched to a gene: 10. CDR3 protein: CALQTGGTNQPQHF. The CDR3 region has the DNA TGTGCCCTTCAAACAGGGGGTACTAATCAGCCCCAGCATTTT.

This clone came up a few times. The CDR3 bases are TGTGCCAGCAGCCAATTAAGGGGGCAAGGCTACACCTTC. Encoded protein: CASSQLRGQGYTF. The chain carries TRBV16 and TRBJ1-2, with TRBD1 matching over 7 bases. This CDR3 has 13 amino acids. Trimming took 1 base from V and 8 from J; bases not matched to a gene: 4. Germline lookup yields CDR1 KGHSY and CDR2 FQNENV. The entire variable domain, with the rest obtained from reference TRBV16 and TRBJ1-2, is as follows: GEEVAQTPKHLVRGEGQKAKLYCAPIKGHSYVFWYQQVLKNEFKFLISFQNENVFDETGMPKERFSAKCLPNSPCSLEIQATKLEDSAVYFCASSQLRGQGYTFGSGTRLTVV.

The rearrangement uses TRBV5-1 and TRBJ1-2; 11 bases align to TRBD1. Germline V lookup: CDR1 SGHRS, CDR2 YFSETQ. The junction had 6 bases not matched to a gene; V was cut back by 3 bases and J by 8 bases. The CDR3 runs 14 residues. The CDR3: CASSSGQGVEGYTF. The CDR3 DNA sequence: TGCGCCAGCAGCTCGGGACAGGGGGTCGAGGGCTACACCTTC.

The genes are TRBV5-4 and TRBJ1-3, with 8 bases fitting TRBD1. Germline loops: CDR1 SGHNT, CDR2 YYREEE (reference sequence). Trimming removed 4 bases from V and 4 bases from J; junction bases left unmatched: 7. This CDR3 has 15 amino acids. CDR3 coding DNA: TGTGCCAGCAGCCCGGACAGGGCTGCCGGAAACACCATATATTTT. It is translated as CASSPDRAAGNTIYF.

The rearrangement joins TRBV15 to TRBJ1-4; D remains ambiguous. This CDR3 comprises 15 residues. The germline CDR1 and CDR2 sequences are LNHNV and YYDKDF (reference sequence). Trimming stripped 0 bases from V and 7 bases from J, with 12 bases between. The CDR3 nucleotides are TGTGCCACCAGCAGAGATCAGCAGGATGGTGAAAAACTGTTTTTT. Its protein is CATSRDQQDGEKLFF. Variable domain in full (rest from reference TRBV15 and TRBJ1-4): DAMVIQNPRYQVTQFGKPVTLSCSQTLNHNVMYWYQQKSSQAPKLLFHYYDKDFNNEADTPDNFQSRRPNTSFCFLDIRSPGLGDTAMYLCATSRDQQDGEKLFFGSGTQLSVL.

This clone was picked up one time. The chain recombines TRBV3-1 (or the pseudogene TRBV3-2) with TRBJ1-2; D is uncertain. Trimming removed 0 bases from V and 14 bases from J, with 22 bases in between. Germline CDR1 LGHDT, CDR2 YNNKEL (reference sequence). The CDR3 totals 15 residues. In nucleotides, the CDR3 is TGTGCCAGCAGCCAAGATAGGAACTACATCATATCTTGGACCTTC. Amino acids: CASSQDRNYIISWTF.

The J gene is TRBJ2-7, the V gene TRBV27, with 8 bases fitting TRBD2. V was clipped by 5 bases and J by 5 bases; unmatched bases: 8. The CDR3 consists of 14 residues. CDR1 is MNHEY and CDR2 is SMNVEV in the germline V gene (reference sequence). The CDR3 DNA reads TGTGCCAGCAGTAGCGGGGGCCGCCCGCACGAGCAGTACTTC. Residues: CASSSGGRPHEQYF.

V is TRBV19 and J is TRBJ1-5, with D maybe TRBD1 (6 bases). The germline CDR1 and CDR2 sequences are LNHDA and SQIVND (reference sequence). This CDR3 region has 16 residues. V lost 3 bases and J 2 bases, leaving 14 bases between the germline ends. The CDR3 loop is CASSIRPRQGNQPQHF. Written as DNA, the CDR3 is TGTGCCAGTAGTATTCGTCCTAGACAGGGCAATCAGCCCCAGCATTTT.

DNA of the CDR3: TGCGCCAGCAGCGCATTGGGGCAGGCCTACAATGAGCAGTTCTTC. It codes for CASSALGQAYNEQFF. V usage is TRBV5-1 and J usage is TRBJ2-1; maybe TRBD1 (5 bases). Trimming removed 4 bases at V and 2 bases at J, with 13 bases between. The CDR3 totals 15 residues. CDR1 is SGHRS, CDR2 YFSETQ, per germline.

The chain couples TRBV5-5 to TRBJ2-5; 11 bases line up with TRBD2. CDR3 length equals 17 residues. Germline-derived CDR1 and CDR2 are SGHKS and YYEKEE (reference sequence). The trim removed 0 bases at V and 4 bases at J, leaving 8 bases unmatched. The DNA for the CDR3 is TGTGCCAGCAGCTTGGTTCCCGGGACTAGCGGACCAGAGACCCAGTACTTC. Protein sequence: CASSLVPGTSGPETQYF.

This clone was counted only a few times. This chain links TRBV4-1 with TRBJ1-1; 8 bases are shared with TRBD1. The CDR3 consists of 14 residues. Trimming cost V 4 bases and J 3 bases; bases outside gene matches: 4. Germline CDR1 and CDR2: MGHRA and YSYEKL. CDR3 residues: CASSPRQGHTEAFF. As DNA, the CDR3 is TGCGCCAGCAGCCCAAGACAGGGGCACACTGAAGCTTTCTTT.

The chain links TRBV5-4 to TRBJ2-1, with 8 nucleotides matching TRBD1. Germline CDR1 reads SGHNT; CDR2 reads YYREEE (reference sequence). The junction had 4 bases not matched to a gene; V was cut back by 0 bases and J by 5 bases. The CDR3 runs to 15 residues. The CDR3 sequence: CASSLGGDRNNEQFF. In nucleotides, the CDR3 is TGTGCCAGCAGCTTGGGGGGGGACAGGAACAATGAGCAGTTCTTC.

The chain combines TRBV13 with TRBJ2-1, with TRBD1 identical over 11 bases. Looked up from germline, CDR1 is PRHDT and CDR2 is FYEKMQ (reference sequence). There are 20 residues in the CDR3. V gave up 5 bases and J gave up 2 bases; unmatched junction bases: 17. The CDR3 region is CASSPLYPRSGQGAYNEQFF. DNA for the CDR3: TGTGCCAGCAGCCCCCTGTACCCACGATCGGGACAGGGGGCCTACAATGAGCAGTTCTTC.

The genes are TRBV4-1 and TRBJ2-1, with D perhaps TRBD2 (6 bases). CDR3 length: 16 amino acids. Trimming shortened V by 0 bases and J by 2 bases, and 11 bases separated the two germline ends. Germline lookup yields CDR1 MGHRA and CDR2 YSYEKL. The DNA for the CDR3 is TGCGCCAGCAGCCAAGATGGGCGGGGAACCTACAATGAGCAGTTCTTC. Protein product: CASSQDGRGTYNEQFF.

This clone was observed once. The rearrangement joins TRBV2 to TRBJ2-3; D unclear. The germline V gene encodes CDR1 SNHLY and CDR2 FYNNEI. The CDR3 extends over 17 amino acids. V was shortened by 3 bases and J by 3 bases, with 19 bases between the two germline ends. The CDR3 coding sequence is TGTGCCAGCAGTGACCCTTCAGTCCCGCAGTCGACAGATACGCAGTATTTT. This encodes CASSDPSVPQSTDTQYF.

The rearrangement links TRBV5-1 to TRBJ1-3; TRBD1 matches at 10 bases. After removal of 1 base from V and 1 base from J, the junction contained 5 bases not matched to a gene. This CDR3 has 17 residues. The germline CDR1 and CDR2 sequences are SGHRS and YFSETQ. The CDR3 nucleotides read TGCGCCAGCAGCTTGAGGACAGGGGGAACTTCTGGAAACACCATATATTTT. This translates into CASSLRTGGTSGNTIYF.

J is TRBJ2-1 and V is TRBV12-3 or TRBV12-4; D is possibly TRBD2 (5 bases). This CDR3 region has 12 residues. V was trimmed by 6 bases and J by 10 bases, leaving 13 bases between them. The CDR3 DNA follows: TGTGCCAGCAGCCCACGGAGGAGGGAGCAGTTCTTC. Protein product: CASSPRRREQFF.

The chain links TRBV30 to TRBJ2-7; D perhaps matches TRBD1 (6 bases). CDR3 length equals 13 residues. From germline, CDR1 is GTSNPN and CDR2 SVGIG (reference sequence). V shed 0 bases and J shed 4 bases, with 10 bases lying between them. CDR3 in DNA: TGTGCCTGGAGTGTAGGCAGGGGATACGAGCAGTACTTC. As protein: CAWSVGRGYEQYF. The full variable domain, with the rest looked up from reference TRBV30 and TRBJ2-7, is SQTIHQWPATLVQPVGSPLSLECTVEGTSNPNLYWYRQAAGRGLQLLFYSVGIGQISSEVPQNLSASRPQDRQFILSSKKLLLSDSGFYLCAWSVGRGYEQYFGPGTRLTVT.

V gene TRBV19 combines with J gene TRBJ2-7; 8 nucleotides agree with TRBD1. The CDR3 runs to 15 residues. J gave up 2 bases and V 5 bases, and 8 bases lay outside the gene matches. CDR1 LNHDA and CDR2 SQIVND come from the germline V gene (reference sequence). CDR3 in amino acids: CASSDGTGNPYEQYF. The CDR3 region has the DNA TGTGCCAGTAGTGACGGGACAGGAAACCCCTACGAGCAGTACTTC.

This clone was seen more than once but under ten times. This chain joins TRBV18 and TRBJ2-7; TRBD1 aligns across 8 bases. From germline, CDR1 is KGHSH and CDR2 LQKENI. The CDR3 length is 14 residues. The V and J ends lost 3 bases and 4 bases, in that order; junction bases with no gene match: 5. For the CDR3, the DNA is TGTGCCAGCTCACCTCAGGGGGCCGTGTACGAGCAGTACTTC. Translation gives CASSPQGAVYEQYF. The full variable domain, in which reference TRBV18 and TRBJ2-7 provide the parts outside the CDR3, is NAGVMQNPRHLVRRRGQEARLRCSPMKGHSHVYWYRQLPEEGLKFMVYLQKENIIDESGMPKERFSAEFPKEGPSILRIQQVVRGDSAAYFCASSPQGAVYEQYFGPGTRLTVT.

The V and J genes are TRBV5-1 and TRBJ1-1, with D unclear. Germline CDR1 is SGHRS and CDR2 is YFSETQ. The V end was cut by 1 base, the J end by 1 base, with 17 bases between. This CDR3 has 17 residues. The CDR3 loop is CASSLYIGENGNTEAFF. In nucleotides, the CDR3 is TGCGCCAGCAGCTTGTATATCGGAGAAAACGGGAACACTGAAGCTTTCTTT.